Included here is one T cell receptor beta chain sequence, with context. These data belong to a study of cytomegalovirus exposure and HLA in healthy donors. PCR primers comprised 60 Vbeta and 13 Jbeta primers. Profiling relied on immunoSEQ multiplex PCR, and the TCRdb table lists in-frame clones only, not all of them. The sample lists some 130,000 clones; around 81% were seen once. Deletions cut 4 bases from V and 5 bases from J, with 12 bases between. CDR3 length: 13 residues. Germline V gene data show CDR1 as SGHRS and CDR2 as YFSETQ. The chain combines TRBV5-1 with TRBJ2-5; D is possibly TRBD1 (5 bases). Input material: PBMCs. This TCR derives from a man aged 18 to 30 in good health and CMV-seronegative. CDR3 amino acids: CASSLRVLETQYF. In DNA form, the CDR3 reads TGCGCCAGCAGCCTCAGGGTATTGGAGACCCAGTACTTC. Variable domain in full (rest from reference TRBV5-1 and TRBJ2-5): KAGVTQTPRYLIKTRGQQVTLSCSPISGHRSVSWYQQTPGQGLQFLFEYFSETQRNKGNFPGRFSGRQFSNSRSEMNVSTLELGDSALYLCASSLRVLETQYFGPGTRLLVL.